The 31 T cell receptor beta chains in this list originate from one sample, sequenced in a study of T cell responses to AZD1222 COVID-19 vaccine (dated by TCRdb to the early 2020s). Library construction relied on the immunoSEQ multiplex PCR assay. The source is immuneACCESS, and TCRdb retained only in-frame sequences with V and J called. Part of the clones is not carried over; for the studies checked, unresolved V genes explain less than half of this, and the remainder is unexplained. The sample records roughly 100,000 clones, about 90% of which are singletons. Clones ranked in the top ten supply roughly 5% of the sample. The sample's time point label, decoded: baseline before first vaccination. The starting material was peripheral blood, obtained on day 0 of AZD1222 vaccination. The receptor source for this set is an adult in good health.

CDR3 DNA sequence: TGTGCCTGGACCGGAGGGGGAGGTGGCTACACCTTC. Translation: CAWTGGGGGYTF. The chain employs TRBV30 and TRBJ1-2; possibly TRBD1 for D (6 bases). Germline CDR1 is GTSNPN and CDR2 is SVGIG (reference sequence). This CDR3 is 12 amino acids long. V was pared by 4 bases and J by 7 bases, with 13 bases between.

This chain joins TRBV6-6 and TRBJ1-6, with D possibly TRBD1 on 5 matching bases. The CDR3 sequence is 14 residues long. Germline V gives CDR1 MNHNY, CDR2 SVGAGI (reference sequence). V lost 0 bases and J lost 7, with 7 bases in between. CDR3 residues: CASSYSKGNSPLHF. CDR3 sequence (DNA): TGTGCCAGCAGTTACTCGAAGGGGAATTCACCCCTCCACTTT.

The chain's CDR3 is CAWSSTGNIQYF. For the CDR3, the DNA is TGTGCCTGGAGTTCGACTGGAAACATTCAGTACTTC. This chain links TRBV30 with TRBJ2-4; D unresolved. The CDR3 covers 12 residues. Per the germline V gene, CDR1 is GTSNPN and CDR2 is SVGIG (reference sequence). Trimming removed 2 bases at V and 6 bases at J, with 8 bases between.

This clone was found a few times. The CDR3 nucleotides read TGTGCCTGGGGACTGGGACGTCTTGTCGGCTACACCTTC. Amino acids: CAWGLGRLVGYTF. This rearrangement joins TRBV30 to TRBJ1-2; tentative D call: TRBD1 (5 bases). Germline values: CDR1 GTSNPN, CDR2 SVGIG (reference sequence). The CDR3 totals 13 residues. Deletions cut 5 bases from V and 8 bases from J, with 18 bases between.

The chain carries TRBV2 and TRBJ2-7, with 8 positions matching TRBD1. Germline CDR1 is SNHLY and CDR2 is FYNNEI. The CDR3 runs 16 residues. With 3 bases clipped from V and 0 bases from J, the junction kept 7 bases outside the gene matches. The CDR3 nucleotides are TGTGCCAGCAGTGATCCAGGGGGCAAAAGCTCCTACGAGCAGTACTTC. This sequence encodes CASSDPGGKSSYEQYF.

The V gene is TRBV5-4, the J gene TRBJ1-6; 10 nucleotides align to TRBD1. The trim removed 2 bases at V and 5 bases at J, leaving 1 base unmatched. CDR1 and CDR2 from the germline V gene are SGHNT and YYREEE (reference sequence). CDR3 size: 15 residues. Here the CDR3 reads CASSFGQGDNSPLHF. Written as DNA, the CDR3 is TGTGCCAGCAGCTTCGGACAGGGGGATAATTCACCCCTCCACTTT.

This chain links TRBV28 with TRBJ1-2; D gene uncertain. Germline CDR1 MDHEN, CDR2 SYDVKM. The CDR3 length is 11 residues. Trimming shortened V by 6 bases and J by 8 bases, and 10 bases separated the two germline ends. The CDR3 nucleotides are TGTGCCAGCAGATGGACCTGGGGCTACACCTTC. It encodes CASRWTWGYTF.

The chain employs TRBV19 and TRBJ1-4, with no clear D. The CDR3 length is 15 residues. The germline V and J ends were trimmed by 3 bases and 5 bases, with 13 bases remaining between them. Per the germline V gene, CDR1 is LNHDA and CDR2 is SQIVND (reference sequence). The CDR3 DNA reads as TGTGCCAGTAGTATTTCCGGACGGATGAATGAAAAACTGTTTTTT. Translated: CASSISGRMNEKLFF.

The chain recombines TRBV7-8 with TRBJ1-6; a weak D match, TRBD1 (5 bases). CDR1 and CDR2 (germline): SGHVS, FQNEAQ. The ends were cut back, 4 bases at V and 5 bases at J, with 9 bases in the middle. The CDR3 is 14 residues long. CDR3 region: CASSSGQNNSPLHF. DNA of the CDR3: TGTGCCAGCAGCTCCGGACAAAATAATTCACCCCTCCACTTT.

The V call is TRBV15, the J call TRBJ1-1; 7 nucleotides align to TRBD1. The germline gives CDR1 LNHNV, CDR2 YYDKDF (reference sequence). With V trimmed by 3 bases and J by 3 bases, 1 base remained unmatched. There are 13 residues in the CDR3. Here the CDR3 reads CATSSQGDTEAFF. CDR3 nucleotide sequence: TGTGCCACCAGCAGTCAGGGGGACACTGAAGCTTTCTTT.

This clone has a single count. The CDR3 nucleotides are TGCGCCAGCAGCCAAGACAGGGGAAAGAGGGGGACTGAAGCTTTCTTT. Encoded protein: CASSQDRGKRGTEAFF. The chain employs TRBV4-1 and TRBJ1-1; maybe TRBD1 (6 bases). The CDR3 length is 16 residues. CDR1 MGHRA and CDR2 YSYEKL come from the germline V gene. V lost 0 bases and J lost 5, with 16 bases in between.

The chain uses TRBV7-8 and TRBJ2-5; no definite D call. The germline V gene encodes CDR1 SGHVS and CDR2 FQNEAQ. The CDR3 spans 16 residues. V gave up 5 bases and J gave up 2 bases, with 18 bases separating them. The CDR3 nucleotides read TGTGCCAGCAGCAGAAGGGCCGGAGCCCTGCAAGAGACCCAGTACTTC. Protein: CASSRRAGALQETQYF.

This clone showed up just once. The chain couples TRBV7-6 to TRBJ1-5; no clear D. Per the germline V gene, CDR1 is SGHVS and CDR2 is FNYEAQ. This CDR3 has 14 residues. Between the trimmed V and J ends, which lost 0 bases and 7 bases, there was a span of 10 bases. The CDR3 coding sequence is TGTGCCAGCAGCTTAGCCACTCGCGGGCAGCCCCAGCATTTT. Amino acid sequence: CASSLATRGQPQHF. Combining the CDR3 with reference TRBV7-6 and TRBJ1-5 gives the whole variable domain GAGVSQSPRYKVTKRGQDVALRCDPISGHVSLYWYRQALGQGPEFLTYFNYEAQQDKSGLPNDRFSAERPEGSISTLTIQRTEQRDSAMYRCASSLATRGQPQHFGDGTRLSIL.

About this clone itself: Other DNA sequences from this sample encode an identical CDR3 as well. The rearrangement uses TRBV15 and TRBJ1-3, with unresolved D. This CDR3 comprises 15 residues. Trimming cost V 0 bases and J 2 bases, with 8 bases left between them. The germline V gene has CDR1 LNHNV and CDR2 YYDKDF (reference sequence). CDR3 loop: CATSRDRDPGNTIYF. The CDR3 nucleotides are TGTGCCACCAGCAGAGATCGGGATCCTGGAAACACCATATATTTT.

The J gene is TRBJ2-7, the V gene TRBV19; tentatively, D is TRBD1 or TRBD2 (5 bases each). The CDR3 has 13 amino acids. Trimming took 5 bases from V and 3 from J, leaving 11 bases between them. Germline lookup yields CDR1 LNHDA and CDR2 SQIVND (reference sequence). CDR3 in DNA: TGTGCCAGTAGTCTCGGGACCCTCTACGAGCAGTACTTC. It translates to CASSLGTLYEQYF. Full variable domain (outside the CDR3, taken from reference TRBV19 and TRBJ2-7): DGGITQSPKYLFRKEGQNVTLSCEQNLNHDAMYWYRQDPGQGLRLIYYSQIVNDFQKGDIAEGYSVSREKKESFPLTVTSAQKNPTAFYLCASSLGTLYEQYFGPGTRLTVT.

J is TRBJ1-5 and V is TRBV27; 10 nucleotides align to TRBD1. J lost 7 bases, V lost 6 bases, and 9 bases had no gene match. The germline CDR1 and CDR2 sequences are MNHEY and SMNVEV (reference sequence). The CDR3 contains 15 residues. CDR3 in amino acids: CASSATGGFGQPQHF. As DNA, the CDR3 is TGTGCCAGCAGCGCGACAGGGGGCTTCGGGCAGCCCCAGCATTTT.

V gene TRBV19 combines with J gene TRBJ2-3, with D perhaps TRBD1 or TRBD2 (5 bases each). V dropped 5 bases and J dropped 6 bases, with 12 bases sitting between them. Looked up from germline, CDR1 is LNHDA and CDR2 is SQIVND (reference sequence). The CDR3 is 13 residues long. The CDR3 protein is CASSVSEGDTQYF. The CDR3 DNA reads as TGTGCCAGTAGTGTTAGCGAGGGGGATACGCAGTATTTT.

The chain carries TRBV7-9 and TRBJ1-2; possible D gene TRBD1, 6 bases. Germline CDR1 SEHNR, CDR2 FQNEAQ (reference sequence). The CDR3 sequence is 11 residues long. The ends were cut back, 6 bases at V and 8 bases at J, with 10 bases in the middle. This CDR3 reads CASSSGGGYTF. CDR3 nucleotides: TGTGCCAGCAGTTCTGGGGGCGGCTACACCTTC.

This clone was counted once. The V gene is TRBV11-1, the J gene TRBJ2-5, with D uncertain. The CDR3 covers 12 residues. Between the trimmed V and J ends, which lost 1 base and 5 bases, there was a span of 5 bases. The germline gives CDR1 SGHAT, CDR2 FQDESV (reference sequence). The CDR3 DNA reads TGTGCCAGCAGCTTAGAAGTGGAGACCCAGTACTTC. The encoded protein is CASSLEVETQYF.

The V and J genes are TRBV28 and TRBJ1-2; D gene unclear. V was cut by 4 bases and J by 0 bases, with 12 bases left in between. The germline CDR1 and CDR2 sequences are MDHEN and SYDVKM. The CDR3 totals 15 residues. This CDR3 is CASSSEALANYGYTF. The CDR3 bases are TGTGCCAGCAGTTCGGAGGCACTAGCTAACTATGGCTACACCTTC.

This clone was recorded once. The V gene is TRBV9, the J gene TRBJ2-1; the D is unclear. Germline CDR1 is SGDLS and CDR2 is YYNGEE. Trimming removed 2 bases at V and 6 bases at J, with 12 bases between. This CDR3 region has 14 residues. The CDR3 nucleotides read TGTGCCAGCAGCGTTCTTTCGGCCTCCAATGAGCAGTTCTTC. It specifies CASSVLSASNEQFF. The full variable domain, rest sourced from reference TRBV9 and TRBJ2-1, is DSGVTQTPKHLITATGQRVTLRCSPRSGDLSVYWYQQSLDQGLQFLIQYYNGEERAKGNILERFSAQQFPDLHSELNLSSLELGDSALYFCASSVLSASNEQFFGPGTRLTVL.

The chain uses TRBV3-1 (or the pseudogene TRBV3-2) and TRBJ2-7; the D gene is possibly TRBD2 (5 bases). The length of the CDR3 is 15 residues. V was clipped by 0 bases and J by 5 bases, with 14 bases between them. The V gene's germline CDR1 is LGHDT and CDR2 YNNKEL (reference sequence). CDR3 nucleotide sequence: TGTGCCAGCAGCCAAGATGAGACTACTTTCCACGAGCAGTACTTC. Amino acid sequence: CASSQDETTFHEQYF.

The chain recombines TRBV4-1 with TRBJ1-6; D ambiguous. Germline V lookup: CDR1 MGHRA, CDR2 YSYEKL. The CDR3 contains 13 residues. The germline V and J ends were trimmed by 3 bases and 10 bases, with 10 bases remaining between them. CDR3 coding DNA: TGCGCCAGCAGCCAGGCCACCCTATCACCCCTCCACTTT. Its protein is CASSQATLSPLHF.

The rearrangement joins TRBV5-6 to TRBJ2-1; D gene unclear. V lost 5 bases to trimming and J lost 8 bases, with 11 bases between them. In germline, CDR1 is SGHDT, CDR2 YYEEEE. The CDR3 runs to 12 residues. CDR3 nucleotides: TGTGCCAGCAGTATGCAAACGGATGAGCAGTTCTTC. Its protein is CASSMQTDEQFF.

The chain recombines TRBV19 with TRBJ2-1; the D is unclear. Germline V gene sequence: CDR1 LNHDA, CDR2 SQIVND (reference sequence). V lost 3 bases and J lost 0, with 9 bases in between. The CDR3 extends over 15 amino acids. The CDR3 sequence is CASSISGNSYNEQFF. CDR3 bases: TGTGCCAGTAGTATCAGTGGGAACTCCTACAATGAGCAGTTCTTC.

The rearrangement links TRBV24-1 to TRBJ1-5; the D gene is possibly TRBD1 (6 bases). V shed 7 bases and J shed 6 bases, with 12 bases lying between them. Germline CDR1 is KGHDR and CDR2 is SFDVKD. The CDR3 has 13 amino acids. CDR3: CATSIRGSQPQHF. CDR3 DNA: TGTGCCACCAGCATCAGGGGCAGTCAGCCCCAGCATTTT.

The rearrangement joins TRBV19 to TRBJ2-1; 7 bases align to TRBD2. J was trimmed by 7 bases and V by 0 bases; bases with no gene match: 12. Germline V gene data show CDR1 as LNHDA and CDR2 as SQIVND (reference sequence). This CDR3 is built from 17 residues. This CDR3 is CASSIEGGGSDRNEQFF. For the CDR3, the DNA is TGTGCCAGTAGTATAGAGGGGGGGGGTTCCGATCGGAATGAGCAGTTCTTC.

To note about this clone: At one end the junction does not follow the germline gene, possibly because of a read error. The chain combines TRBV27 with TRBJ2-7; TRBD2 aligns across 8 bases. Germline lookup yields CDR1 MNHEY and CDR2 SMNVEV (reference sequence). This CDR3 contains 15 residues. The CDR3 DNA sequence: TGTGCCAGCAGTTTACACCCCTTTGCCGGGGGGGTCCTGGACTTC. Amino acids: CASSLHPFAGGVLDF.

This chain uses TRBV24-1 with TRBJ2-3; D is ambiguous. V was trimmed by 4 bases and J by 4 bases, leaving 14 bases between them. The germline gives CDR1 KGHDR, CDR2 SFDVKD. The CDR3 totals 15 residues. The CDR3 protein is CATSDHTESADTQYF. Written as DNA, the CDR3 is TGTGCCACCAGTGACCATACTGAATCAGCAGATACGCAGTATTTT.

The rearrangement uses TRBV27 and TRBJ2-7; TRBD1 matches 10 bases. The germline gives CDR1 MNHEY, CDR2 SMNVEV (reference sequence). CDR3 length: 14 amino acids. V lost 6 bases, J lost 3 bases, and 5 bases stayed unmatched. CDR3 residues: CASSAGQGFYEQYF. CDR3 sequence (DNA): TGTGCCAGCAGCGCGGGACAGGGGTTCTACGAGCAGTACTTC.

The J gene is TRBJ1-4, the V gene TRBV6-5, with a weak D call TRBD1 (5 bases). CDR3 length: 13 amino acids. V was trimmed by 6 bases and J by 6 bases, leaving 11 bases between them. In germline, CDR1 is MNHEY, CDR2 SVGAGI. The CDR3: CASSSGTDEKLFF. The CDR3 nucleotides are TGTGCCAGCAGCTCAGGGACCGATGAAAAACTGTTTTTT.